These 14 T cell receptor beta chains were all obtained from the same sample, sequenced in a study of tumor-infiltrating lymphocytes in primary liver carcinoma. RNA was extracted from whole blood without cell sorting, alongside germline DNA. Making TCR beta cDNA involved around 500 ng total RNA and a constant-region primer. Nested multiplex PCR, run for three rounds with slightly modified ARM-PCR, yielded TCR beta libraries. For about 11 cycles apiece, the opening two PCR rounds ran with TRBV1-TRBV30 forward primers and a C-beta reverse primer. TCRdb reprocessed the multiplex PCR reads with MiXCR, giving one entry per CDR3 protein. The table records 150,000 to 200,000 distinct CDR3 sequences, roughly 61% of them present only once. Sequenced: peripheral blood. All receptors come from a woman aged 55-70 years with primary liver carcinoma and hepatitis B virus infection.

A note on this clonotype: Here the CDR3 omits its conserved ending phenylalanine or tryptophan, so a read error is the likely source. The DNA is omitted, as the CDR3 cannot be located on it reliably, and the CDR3 follows TCRdb's listing. This chain joins TRBV11-2 and TRBJ2-1; the tabulated D call, TRBD2, remains unverified against the DNA. The CDR3 comprises 14 residues, both ends counted. Per the germline V gene, CDR1 is SGHAT and CDR2 is FQNNGV. Here the CDR3 reads CASKTSGSYNEQFL.

With regard to this clonotype: Since the CDR3 does not end with the conserved phenylalanine or tryptophan, this likely comes from a read error. The V gene is TRBV11-2, the J gene TRBJ2-1; 7 bases map to TRBD1. There are 16 residues in the CDR3. CDR1 and CDR2 (germline): SGHAT, FQNNGV. Trimming took 7 bases from V and 5 from J; bases not matched to a gene: 14. The CDR3 DNA reads TGTGCCAGCAAGTGGTTACAGGGGAGAACGGACAATGAGCAGTTCCTC. It yields the protein CASKWLQGRTDNEQFL.

A word on this clonotype: With a much larger clone just one base away, this may be a read error. The rearrangement uses TRBV4-2 and TRBJ1-1; D unclear. CDR3 size: 15 residues. The germline gives CDR1 LGHNA, CDR2 YNFKEQ. In DNA, the CDR3 is TGTGCCAGCAGCCAAGATCGGGCGGTGAACACTGAAGTTTTCTTT. Translating gives CASSQDRAVNTEVFF.

As for this clonotype: A single base separates this from a much larger clone, so it may be a read error. The J gene is TRBJ2-3, the V gene TRBV6-1; perhaps TRBD2 as D (6 bases). From germline, CDR1 is MNHNS and CDR2 SASEGT. CDR3 length: 15 amino acids. The chain's CDR3 is CASSVLLTSRDTQYF. For the CDR3, the DNA is TGTGCCAGCAGTGTACTACTTACTAGCAGAGATACGCAGTATTTT.

On this clonotype: A much bigger clone sits one base away, suggesting this may be a read error. The chain combines TRBV4-2 with TRBJ2-5, with D possibly TRBD2 on 6 matching bases. The CDR3 has 14 amino acids. The germline gives CDR1 LGHNA, CDR2 YNFKEQ. Trimming removed 5 bases at V and 5 bases at J, with 15 bases between. The CDR3 here is CASSNGGVRETQYF. In nucleotides, the CDR3 is TGTGCCAGCAGCAACGGCGGGGTGCGGGAGACCCAGTACTTC.

This clonotype has just a few counts. The rearrangement joins TRBV28 to TRBJ1-3; maybe TRBD1 (5 bases). The CDR3 has 14 residues. V shed 6 bases and J shed 9 bases, with 18 bases lying between them. In germline, CDR1 is MDHEN, CDR2 SYDVKM. CDR3 sequence: CASSWGLPGSTIYF. The CDR3 DNA reads as TGTGCCAGCAGCTGGGGACTTCCCGGGAGCACCATATATTTT.

Only one count was recorded for this clonotype. The conserved closing phenylalanine or tryptophan is absent in this CDR3, likely reflecting a read error. This chain links TRBV11-2 with TRBJ2-3; no clear D. Germline CDR1 SGHAT, CDR2 FQNNGV. V lost 5 bases to trimming and J lost 0 bases, with 9 bases between them. This CDR3 region has 14 residues. CDR3 sequence reads: CASSVSRSTDTQYL. The CDR3 DNA reads as TGTGCCAGCAGCGTTAGTAGGAGCACAGATACGCAGTATCTT.

A remark on this clonotype: The junction departs from the called germline gene at one end, perhaps through a read error. The rearrangement links TRBV11-3 to TRBJ2-1; TRBD2 aligns across 7 bases. CDR3 length: 15 residues. The germline gives CDR1 SGHNT, CDR2 YENEEA. Written as DNA, the CDR3 is TGTGCCAGCAGCCAAAGCGGGAACTCCTACGATGAGCAGTTCTTT. It is translated as CASSQSGNSYDEQFF.

Points on this clonotype: The junction shows a germline mismatch at one end, possibly a read error. The rearrangement joins TRBV10-3 to TRBJ2-7, with D unclear. The CDR3 has 15 amino acids. Germline V gene lookup returns CDR1 ENHRY and CDR2 SYGVKD. CDR3: CAISKSPFRAYEQYF. For the CDR3, the DNA is TGTGCCATCAGTAAGTCCCCATTCCGAGCCTACGAGCAGTACTTC.

The rearrangement links TRBV5-1 to TRBJ2-7; TRBD1 is a possible D gene (6 bases). Germline V gene data show CDR1 as SGHRS and CDR2 as YFSETQ. CDR3 length: 13 amino acids. Here the CDR3 reads CNSSPGQQYEQYF. The CDR3 nucleotides are TGCAACAGCAGCCCCGGACAGCAGTACGAGCAGTACTTC.

In the case of this clonotype: Since a much larger clone is just one base distant, this may be a read error. The chain combines TRBV6-6 with TRBJ2-5, with D uncertain. CDR1 MNHNY and CDR2 SVGAGI come from the germline V gene (reference sequence). The V end was cut by 5 bases, the J end by 2 bases, with 15 bases between. CDR3 length equals 15 residues. The CDR3 region is CASSETSGRQETQYF. The CDR3 DNA reads as TGTGCCAGCAGTGAAACTTCGGGCAGGCAAGAGACCCAGTACTTC.

Of note for this clonotype: This could be a read error, since a much larger clone is one nucleotide away. The conserved phenylalanine or tryptophan normally closing the CDR3 is absent here, so this likely arose from a read error. The chain employs TRBV30 and TRBJ1-1; D gene uncertain. Trimming took 4 bases from V and 3 from J, leaving 18 bases between them. The CDR3 covers 15 residues. Germline loops: CDR1 GTSNPN, CDR2 SVGIG (reference sequence). CDR3 coding DNA: TGTGCCTGGAAACATAGAGGCGGAGAGGACACTGAAGCTTTCCTT. It encodes CAWKHRGGEDTEAFL.

About this clonotype: The missing conserved phenylalanine or tryptophan at the end of this CDR3 makes a read error likely. The chain has TRBV29-1 and TRBJ2-7; the D is unclear. V dropped 4 bases and J dropped 9 bases, with 13 bases sitting between them. The CDR3 sequence is 11 residues long. Germline V gives CDR1 SQVTM, CDR2 ANQGSEA. The CDR3 sequence: CSVGGHLGQYL. In DNA form, the CDR3 reads TGCAGCGTTGGCGGCCACCTTGGGCAGTACCTC.

This rearrangement joins TRBV25-1 to TRBJ2-2, with D unresolved. This CDR3 comprises 17 residues. Trimming shortened V by 5 bases and J by 1 base, and 17 bases separated the two germline ends. Germline CDR1 MGHDK, CDR2 SYGVNS. CDR3 protein: CASSRRVAAGNTGELFF. The CDR3 DNA reads TGTGCCAGCAGTAGAAGGGTAGCAGCTGGGAACACCGGGGAGCTGTTTTTT.